This T cell receptor beta chain derives from a study of blood T cells in healthy people across ages. Study outcomes and limitations: PBMCs left unsorted prevented a conclusive naive versus antigen-experienced comparison.

Combining a sample-barcoded 5' primer with a J-beta primer mix, a second PCR ran for roughly 6 to 12 cycles. Using its own MiXCR run on the 5' RACE reads, TCRdb lists one record per CDR3 protein. The sample consists of over 1,300,000 distinct CDR3 sequences, around 59% of them appearing once. Roughly 10 milliliters of peripheral blood were drawn from each donor into EDTA-treated tubes. For this clonotype: Its antigen is not known.

CDR3 length equals 16 residues. Germline assignment: CDR1 DFQATT and CDR2 SNEGSKA (reference sequence). The receptor comes from a man aged 18 to 29 in good health. The source material was blood. The chain carries TRBV20-1 and TRBJ2-1; D remains ambiguous. The end of the DNA aligns better with TRBJ2-7, so the J call may be wrong. In nucleotides, the CDR3 is TGCAGTGCCGGTATGACGGCTAGGAGCTCCTACAATGAGCAGTACTTC. Protein sequence: CSAGMTARSSYNEQYF.